This T cell receptor beta chain is drawn from a study of T cells in Graves' hyperthyroidism and ophthalmopathy. Study outcomes and limitations: In validation, the model predicted ophthalmopathy. These predictions came a median roughly 7.1 months before onset. Stable hyperthyroidism was separated from ophthalmopathy by a model based on 13 V-J features. Appearing also in blood were most of the thyroid clonotypes expanded above 0.001.

Uncontrolled infection, other autoimmune disease, pregnancy or lactation led to exclusion. Amplified regions were TCR beta CDR3 sequences from RNA transcripts. The primer set for the first-round RT-PCR of the TCR CDR3 was HTBI. TCRdb fed the multiplex PCR reads into MiXCR, producing one record per CDR3 protein. This table has 350,000 to 400,000 distinct CDR3 sequences, roughly 19% appearing once. This clonotype was picked up many times. What it binds is not known. Germline lookup yields CDR1 LNHDA and CDR2 SQIVND (reference sequence). The CDR3 extends over 18 amino acids. Trimming at V came to 3 bases and at J to 2 bases, leaving 11 bases not matched to a gene.

Sequenced sample: blood. The chain joins TRBV19 to TRBJ1-5; TRBD1 agrees at 9 bases. The origin of this receptor is a woman in her late teens or twenties with Graves' hyperthyroidism. The CDR3 spells CASSIGGQGMAGNQPQHF. In nucleotides, the CDR3 is TGTGCCAGTAGTATTGGGGGACAGGGCATGGCGGGCAATCAGCCCCAGCATTTT.